Presented here are 32 T cell receptor beta chains from one specimen sequenced in a study of sequential checkpoint blockade in melanoma. Indicated treatment: randomized to nivolumab then ipilimumab (arm A) or the reverse (arm B). The table came from immunoSEQ multiplex PCR; TCRdb's copy has only in-frame clones and leaves some out. This table has more than 5,000 clones, about 25% appearing once. This material consisted of tumor tissue (inferred from file names), taken from a patient given nivolumab and ipilimumab in sequence. Source of these receptors: a human donor with melanoma.

A few counts support this clone. The chain combines TRBV4-1 with TRBJ2-2, with a tentative D call TRBD2 (6 bases). CDR1 is MGHRA, CDR2 YSYEKL, per germline. The CDR3 is made up of 17 amino acids. V lost 0 bases to trimming and J lost 0 bases, with 11 bases between them. In DNA form, the CDR3 reads TGCGCCAGCAGCCAAGATCGCGGGACTGCGAACACCGGGGAGCTGTTTTTT. Translating it yields CASSQDRGTANTGELFF.

Judged by abundance, this clone is medium-sized (0.01 to 0.1%). The chain combines TRBV4-1 with TRBJ2-7; 7 bases match TRBD1. The junction had 5 bases not matched to a gene; V was cut back by 3 bases and J by 3 bases. This CDR3 comprises 14 residues. CDR1 MGHRA and CDR2 YSYEKL come from the germline V gene. CDR3 protein: CASSQGRQGYEQYF. The CDR3 bases are TGCGCCAGCAGCCAGGGACGACAGGGCTACGAGCAGTACTTC.

In this sample, this clone turned up once. The chain has TRBV5-1 and TRBJ2-1, with D tentatively TRBD1 (6 bases). Per germline, CDR1 SGHRS and CDR2 YFSETQ. This CDR3 has 15 amino acids. V lost 1 base, J lost 9 bases, and 17 bases lay in between. The CDR3 region has the DNA TGCGCCAGCAGCTTGAGGCAGGGGTTAGATAGTGAGCAGTTCTTC. Translating it yields CASSLRQGLDSEQFF.

V and J are TRBV28 and TRBJ2-7, with 8 bases identical to TRBD1. The CDR3 sequence is 14 residues long. Germline CDR1 reads MDHEN; CDR2 reads SYDVKM. V lost 2 bases, J lost 2 bases, and 2 bases stayed unmatched. The CDR3 bases are TGTGCCAGCAGTTTAAGACAGGGGACCTACGAGCAGTACTTC. Protein product: CASSLRQGTYEQYF.

This clone has a handful of counts. J is TRBJ2-1 and V is TRBV9, with 7 bases matching TRBD1. V shed 4 bases, J shed 4 bases, and the junction held 20 bases outside the gene matches. The germline gives CDR1 SGDLS, CDR2 YYNGEE. This CDR3 region has 19 residues. The CDR3 loop reads CASSSFPSQGPLIYNEQFF. Written as DNA, the CDR3 is TGTGCCAGCAGCTCCTTTCCTTCACAGGGGCCCCTTATTTACAATGAGCAGTTCTTC. Using reference TRBV9 and TRBJ2-1 for the parts outside the CDR3, the full variable domain is DSGVTQTPKHLITATGQRVTLRCSPRSGDLSVYWYQQSLDQGLQFLIQYYNGEERAKGNILERFSAQQFPDLHSELNLSSLELGDSALYFCASSSFPSQGPLIYNEQFFGPGTRLTVL.

This clone has only a few counts. The chain carries TRBV11-3 and TRBJ2-1, with TRBD2 matching 15 bases. This CDR3 is built from 17 residues. V shed 5 bases and J 7 bases; nucleotides not matched to a gene: 9. CDR1 SGHNT and CDR2 YENEEA come from the germline V gene. The CDR3 DNA is TGTGCCAGCAGCCCCCCCGGACTAGCGGGAGGGCCGAATGAGCAGTTCTTC. Its protein is CASSPPGLAGGPNEQFF.

This clone was seen more than once but under ten times. This sequence joins TRBV6-8 and TRBJ1-5; no firm D call. V was clipped by 2 bases and J by 6 bases, with 11 bases between them. This CDR3 has 14 amino acids. Germline lookup yields CDR1 MNHGY and CDR2 SAAAGT. The CDR3 nucleotides read TGTGCCAGCAGTTACCCCGGAGCAACTCAGCCCCAGCATTTT. This codes for CASSYPGATQPQHF.

This clone has only a few counts. The gene calls are TRBV30 and TRBJ1-1, with unresolved D. This CDR3 has 13 amino acids. Trimming cost V 0 bases and J 0 bases, with 5 bases left between them. CDR1 and CDR2 (germline): GTSNPN, SVGIG (reference sequence). The CDR3 coding sequence is TGTGCCTGGAGTGTACACCTGAACACTGAAGCTTTCTTT. Translation gives CAWSVHLNTEAFF.

V usage is TRBV5-1 and J usage is TRBJ2-6; a weak D match, TRBD1 (5 bases). The germline V and J ends were trimmed by 4 bases and 0 bases, with 17 bases remaining between them. The CDR3 is 18 amino acids. The germline CDR1 and CDR2 sequences are SGHRS and YFSETQ. The CDR3 protein is CASSLSDSFLSGANVLTF. The CDR3 region has the DNA TGCGCCAGCAGCCTGTCAGACAGTTTTCTCTCTGGGGCCAACGTCCTGACTTTC.

This clone was detected only a few times. This rearrangement joins TRBV30 to TRBJ1-1; a weak D match, TRBD1 (5 bases). There are 14 residues in the CDR3. Germline values: CDR1 GTSNPN, CDR2 SVGIG (reference sequence). With 5 bases removed from V and 1 base from J, the gap between germline ends came to 14 bases. This CDR3 is CAWATGRTNTEAFF. The CDR3 nucleotides read TGTGCCTGGGCTACAGGACGGACGAACACTGAAGCTTTCTTT.

Only a few counts were recorded for this clone. The chain recombines TRBV11-3 with TRBJ1-2; possibly TRBD1 for D (5 bases). The ends were cut back, 0 bases at V and 5 bases at J, with 10 bases in the middle. This CDR3 has 14 residues. Germline-derived CDR1 and CDR2 are SGHNT and YENEEA. CDR3 DNA sequence: TGTGCCAGCAGCTTAGAGTTTGGGGGGTATGGCTACACCTTC. Translated, it gives CASSLEFGGYGYTF.

The V gene is TRBV19, the J gene TRBJ2-1; D perhaps matches TRBD2 (6 bases). This CDR3 comprises 15 residues. Germline V gives CDR1 LNHDA, CDR2 SQIVND (reference sequence). Trimming cost V 6 bases and J 1 base, with 13 bases left between them. The CDR3 DNA is TGTGCCAGTAGGGGCGGGCGGGAATCCTACAATGAGCAGTTCTTC. This codes for CASRGGRESYNEQFF.

The chain uses TRBV6-8 and TRBJ2-1, with D maybe TRBD1 (6 bases). This CDR3 contains 16 residues. V was clipped by 0 bases and J by 3 bases, with 12 bases between them. CDR1 is MNHGY and CDR2 is SAAAGT in the germline V gene. The CDR3 region is CASSYSGQGNYNEQFF. The CDR3 DNA is TGTGCCAGCAGTTACTCTGGGCAGGGGAACTACAATGAGCAGTTCTTC.

This clone was counted at least ten times. This chain links TRBV11-3 with TRBJ2-7; unclear D gene. V lost 8 bases to trimming and J lost 0 bases, with 14 bases between them. CDR1 and CDR2 (germline): SGHNT, YENEEA. The CDR3 consists of 14 residues. CDR3 nucleotides: TGTGCCAGCCTAGAACAGCCCTTCTCCTACGAGCAGTACTTC. Residues: CASLEQPFSYEQYF. The variable domain in full, with the rest retrieved from reference TRBV11-3 and TRBJ2-7, is EAGVVQSPRYKIIEKKQPVAFWCNPISGHNTLYWYLQNLGQGPELLIRYENEEAVDDSQLPKDRFSAERLKGVDSTLKIQPAELGDSAVYLCASLEQPFSYEQYFGPGTRLTVT.

This chain connects TRBV19 to TRBJ2-7; 11 bases align to TRBD2. The CDR3 contains 16 residues. Germline trimming cut 4 bases from V and 10 bases from J; bases unmatched to any gene: 15. Germline V gene data show CDR1 as LNHDA and CDR2 as SQIVND (reference sequence). The CDR3 here is CASSTLGTSGSLPQYF. CDR3 sequence (DNA): TGTGCCAGTAGTACCCTCGGAACTAGCGGGAGTCTACCTCAGTACTTC.

J is TRBJ2-1 and V is TRBV19; 8 positions match TRBD2. Germline V gene sequence: CDR1 LNHDA, CDR2 SQIVND (reference sequence). CDR3 length equals 16 residues. J gave up 6 bases and V 6 bases, and 13 bases lay outside the gene matches. The CDR3 DNA reads TGTGCCAGTAGCTCTGGTCCGGGACTAGTTCGCAATGAGCAGTTCTTC. Protein sequence: CASSSGPGLVRNEQFF.

This clone was seen only a few times. This chain connects TRBV30 to TRBJ1-4; a possible D gene is TRBD1 (6 bases). The germline CDR1 and CDR2 sequences are GTSNPN and SVGIG (reference sequence). The CDR3 has 12 amino acids. The ends were cut back, 8 bases at V and 7 bases at J, with 14 bases in the middle. The CDR3 spells CAARGGGEKLFF. For the CDR3, the DNA is TGTGCCGCCAGGGGAGGGGGTGAAAAACTGTTTTTT.

This clone showed up many times. The J gene is TRBJ2-2, the V gene TRBV11-3, with D tentatively TRBD2 (5 bases). The V gene's germline CDR1 is SGHNT and CDR2 YENEEA. The CDR3 sequence is 16 residues long. The V end was cut by 5 bases, the J end by 3 bases, with 16 bases between. CDR3 nucleotide sequence: TGTGCCAGCAGCCGAACAGACGGAGCGGACACCGGGGAGCTGTTTTTT. It codes for CASSRTDGADTGELFF.

The DNA for the CDR3 is TGTGCCTGGAGTCGCACTGGGGGGCCCGGTTTCTTC. It translates to CAWSRTGGPGFF. This chain links TRBV30 with TRBJ2-1; perhaps D is TRBD1 or TRBD2 (6 bases each). The CDR3 contains 12 residues. The V gene's germline CDR1 is GTSNPN and CDR2 SVGIG (reference sequence). V was pared by 2 bases and J by 16 bases, with 18 bases between.

This chain links TRBV5-1 with TRBJ2-7, with 10 bases fitting TRBD2. Germline CDR1 and CDR2: SGHRS and YFSETQ. The CDR3 covers 14 residues. V lost 5 bases, J lost 3 bases, and 5 bases stayed unmatched. CDR3 in DNA: TGCGCCAGCAGGACGGCTAGCGGGAGCTACGAGCAGTACTTC. Amino acids: CASRTASGSYEQYF. Full variable domain (rest looked up from reference TRBV5-1 and TRBJ2-7): KAGVTQTPRYLIKTRGQQVTLSCSPISGHRSVSWYQQTPGQGLQFLFEYFSETQRNKGNFPGRFSGRQFSNSRSEMNVSTLELGDSALYLCASRTASGSYEQYFGPGTRLTVT.

This clone has just a few counts. The sample contains more than one DNA sequence encoding this CDR3. The chain links TRBV9 to TRBJ2-1; no firm D call. CDR3 length: 15 residues. Germline V gives CDR1 SGDLS, CDR2 YYNGEE. The ends were cut back, 2 bases at V and 0 bases at J, with 9 bases in the middle. CDR3: CASSVEDSSYNEQFF. CDR3 nucleotide sequence: TGTGCCAGCAGCGTCGAGGATAGCTCCTACAATGAGCAGTTCTTC.

The gene calls are TRBV30 and TRBJ2-5; 7 nucleotides line up with TRBD1. V trimming: 4 bases; J trimming: 4 bases; junction bases outside the gene matches: 3. Per the germline V gene, CDR1 is GTSNPN and CDR2 is SVGIG (reference sequence). The CDR3 totals 12 residues. This CDR3 reads CAWTRQGETQYF. The DNA of the CDR3 is TGTGCCTGGACACGACAGGGAGAGACCCAGTACTTC.

This chain links TRBV19 with TRBJ2-4; TRBD2 matches at 16 bases. Germline values: CDR1 LNHDA, CDR2 SQIVND (reference sequence). There are 18 residues in the CDR3. V was clipped by 4 bases and J by 6 bases; unmatched bases: 9. CDR3 in DNA: TGTGCCAGTAGTACAGGGGGACTAGCGGGAGGGCCCTCAAACATTCAGTACTTC. This codes for CASSTGGLAGGPSNIQYF.

The V gene is TRBV18, the J gene TRBJ2-1; 12 bases are shared with TRBD2. V trimming: 5 bases; J trimming: 6 bases; junction bases outside the gene matches: 8. The CDR3 spans 16 residues. CDR1 and CDR2 (germline): KGHSH, LQKENI. The DNA of the CDR3 is TGTGCCAGCTCATCCACCGGGACTAGCGGGTCCAATGAGCAGTTCTTC. Translated, it gives CASSSTGTSGSNEQFF.

The sample holds one count of this clone. The chain uses TRBV19 and TRBJ1-5; 7 bases fit TRBD1. The V gene end was trimmed by 9 bases and the J gene end by 2 bases; junction bases not matched to a gene: 10. Germline CDR1 is LNHDA and CDR2 is SQIVND (reference sequence). The CDR3 sequence is 15 residues long. This CDR3 reads CASKGAGQGNQPQHF. In DNA, the CDR3 is TGTGCCAGCAAGGGGGCCGGACAGGGCAATCAGCCCCAGCATTTT.

For the CDR3, the DNA is TGTGCTAGTGGCCCTTCGACAGATACGCAGTATTTT. As protein: CASGPSTDTQYF. This chain links TRBV12-5 with TRBJ2-3, with unresolved D. The CDR3 is 12 residues long. Germline assignment: CDR1 LGHNT and CDR2 FRNRAP. V lost 6 bases and J lost 3, with 7 bases in between.

By its share, this clone is medium-sized. The V gene is TRBV11-3, the J gene TRBJ2-2; TRBD2 agrees at 7 bases. V gave up 3 bases and J gave up 7 bases; unmatched junction bases: 11. This CDR3 spans 16 amino acids. Germline lookup yields CDR1 SGHNT and CDR2 YENEEA. The CDR3 DNA reads TGTGCCAGCAGCTTGAGGCGGGAGTACGTAGGCGGGGAGCTGTTTTTT. It specifies CASSLRREYVGGELFF.

The CDR3 loop reads CASSQGQGGLANEKLFF. The CDR3, as DNA: TGTGCCAGCTCACAAGGACAGGGGGGACTGGCTAATGAAAAACTGTTTTTT. This chain joins TRBV18 and TRBJ1-4, with 10 bases matching TRBD1. CDR3 length: 17 residues. Trimming cost V 4 bases and J 3 bases; bases outside gene matches: 8. Germline values: CDR1 KGHSH, CDR2 LQKENI.

This clone is termed medium-sized (0.01 to 0.1%). This chain links TRBV11-3 with TRBJ1-1; D gene uncertain. Trimming left V 5 bases short and J 2 bases short, with 12 bases between. The CDR3 extends over 14 amino acids. The germline V gene has CDR1 SGHNT and CDR2 YENEEA. The CDR3 spells CASSPAAVNTEAFF. The CDR3 bases are TGTGCCAGCAGCCCAGCGGCGGTTAACACTGAAGCTTTCTTT. Drawing the rest from reference TRBV11-3 and TRBJ1-1, the complete variable domain is EAGVVQSPRYKIIEKKQPVAFWCNPISGHNTLYWYLQNLGQGPELLIRYENEEAVDDSQLPKDRFSAERLKGVDSTLKIQPAELGDSAVYLCASSPAAVNTEAFFGQGTRLTVV.

The V call is TRBV9, the J call TRBJ1-3; 8 bases are shared with TRBD1. The CDR3 sequence is 19 residues long. The trim removed 1 base at V and 3 bases at J, leaving 15 bases unmatched. CDR1 is SGDLS and CDR2 is YYNGEE in the germline V gene. The CDR3 protein is CASSVSQYSGQGGGNTIYF. Written as DNA, the CDR3 is TGTGCCAGCAGCGTATCCCAGTACTCCGGACAGGGCGGTGGAAACACCATATATTTT.

This clone is categorized as large. This chain links TRBV6-8 with TRBJ1-1; tentative D call: TRBD1 (5 bases). Deletions cut 7 bases from V and 6 bases from J, with 18 bases between. Per germline, CDR1 MNHGY and CDR2 SAAAGT. The CDR3 has 14 amino acids. The CDR3 spells CASNPSGPLSEAFF. The CDR3 DNA is TGTGCCAGCAATCCCTCGGGGCCCCTTTCTGAAGCTTTCTTT.

There are a few counts of this clone. The gene calls are TRBV28 and TRBJ1-2; D not resolved. The germline V and J ends were trimmed by 6 bases and 7 bases, with 12 bases remaining between them. From germline, CDR1 is MDHEN and CDR2 SYDVKM. There are 12 residues in the CDR3. This CDR3 reads CASSSYGGGYTF. CDR3 nucleotide sequence: TGTGCCAGCAGCTCCTATGGTGGTGGCTACACCTTC.